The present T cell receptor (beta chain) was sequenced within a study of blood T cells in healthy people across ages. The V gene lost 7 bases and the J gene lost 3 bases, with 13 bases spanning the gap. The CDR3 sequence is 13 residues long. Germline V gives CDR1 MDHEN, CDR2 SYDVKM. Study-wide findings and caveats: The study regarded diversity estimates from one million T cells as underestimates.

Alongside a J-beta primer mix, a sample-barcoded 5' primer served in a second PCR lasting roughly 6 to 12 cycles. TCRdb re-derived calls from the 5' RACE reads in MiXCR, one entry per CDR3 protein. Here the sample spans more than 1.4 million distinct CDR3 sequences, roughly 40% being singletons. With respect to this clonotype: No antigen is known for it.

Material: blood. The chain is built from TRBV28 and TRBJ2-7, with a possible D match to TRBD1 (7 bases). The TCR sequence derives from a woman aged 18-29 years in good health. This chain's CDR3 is CASNRQGGYEQYF. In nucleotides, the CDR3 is TGTGCCAGCAACAGACAGGGAGGCTACGAGCAGTACTTC.